These 20 T cell receptor beta chains share one sample of origin, sequenced in a study of T cells after yellow fever vaccination. MiXCR was run by TCRdb on the 5' RACE reads, yielding one entry per CDR3 protein. This sample has approximately 120,000 distinct CDR3 sequences; 13% to 15% occur once, and the top ten carry approximately 43%. This sample comprised CD8+ T cells sorted from PBMCs, obtained 5 days after the yellow fever booster vaccination. The receptors here all came from a man between 18 and 29 years old who received the YFV17D yellow fever vaccine.

Turning to this clonotype: The junction shows a germline mismatch at one end, possibly a read error. The rearrangement joins TRBV6-2 or TRBV6-3 to TRBJ1-2; a possible D gene is TRBD1 (6 bases). This CDR3 contains 16 residues. Germline assignment: CDR1 MNHEY and CDR2 SVGEGT. The CDR3 region is CASSYSKRNRAAREAF. The CDR3 region has the DNA TGTGCCAGCAGTTACTCGAAAAGAAACAGGGCGGCCAGGGAGGCCTTC.

Notes on this clonotype: Relative to the germline gene, one junction end is altered; a read error may explain this. V gene TRBV4-1 combines with J gene TRBJ2-3, with 9 bases identical to TRBD1. CDR1 is MGHRA, CDR2 YSYEKL, per germline. CDR3 length: 14 amino acids. The CDR3 region has the DNA TGCGCCAGTACCGCGGGACAGGGCACAGATCCGCAGTATTTT. It encodes CASTAGQGTDPQYF.

V gene TRBV11-2 combines with J gene TRBJ2-1; 10 bases match TRBD2. From germline, CDR1 is SGHAT and CDR2 FQNNGV. The CDR3 consists of 14 residues. V was pared by 2 bases and J by 9 bases, with 4 bases of the junction left unmatched. The CDR3 sequence is CASSLSGGAGEQFF. For the CDR3, the DNA is TGTGCCAGCAGCTTAAGCGGGGGGGCCGGTGAGCAGTTCTTC.

V and J are TRBV20-1 and TRBJ2-1; D is unclear. V lost 6 bases, J lost 4 bases, and 13 bases lay in between. This CDR3 comprises 13 residues. Per germline, CDR1 DFQATT and CDR2 SNEGSKA (reference sequence). The CDR3 region has the DNA TGCAGTGCCCTCCTGGGCGAGTACAATGAGCAGTTCTTC. Translated, it gives CSALLGEYNEQFF.

The rearrangement joins TRBV12-3 or TRBV12-4 to TRBJ2-2; no clear D gene. V was shortened by 2 bases and J by 6 bases, with 10 bases between the two germline ends. The CDR3 extends over 14 amino acids. The CDR3 coding sequence is TGTGCCAGCAGTTTATCCTCCGGTTCCGGGGAGCTGTTTTTT. This sequence encodes CASSLSSGSGELFF.

The chain joins TRBV29-1 to TRBJ2-1, with TRBD1 matching over 9 bases. Germline lookup yields CDR1 SQVTM and CDR2 ANQGSEA. J gave up 6 bases and V 3 bases, and 21 bases lay outside the gene matches. This CDR3 region has 19 residues. Here the CDR3 reads CSVEYWSPKQGARSNEQFF. The CDR3, as DNA: TGCAGCGTTGAGTACTGGAGCCCGAAACAGGGGGCGCGAAGCAATGAGCAGTTCTTC.

This clonotype was found a few times. The genes are TRBV20-1 and TRBJ1-1; D is uncertain. The CDR3 covers 13 residues. CDR1 and CDR2 from the germline V gene are DFQATT and SNEGSKA (reference sequence). The V end was cut by 6 bases, the J end by 0 bases, with 11 bases between. The DNA for the CDR3 is TGCAGTGCCAGCGACGGCCTGAACACTGAAGCTTTCTTT. As protein: CSASDGLNTEAFF.

This clonotype was seen a few times. The chain employs TRBV5-1 and TRBJ2-1; perhaps D is TRBD1 or TRBD2 (6 bases each). V shed 0 bases and J shed 1 base, with 11 bases lying between them. The CDR3 consists of 16 residues. Germline V lookup: CDR1 SGHRS, CDR2 YFSETQ. The CDR3 coding sequence is TGCGCCAGCAGCTTGGGAAAGGGGGGATCCTACAATGAGCAGTTCTTC. Amino acid sequence: CASSLGKGGSYNEQFF.

The chain recombines TRBV13 with TRBJ1-1, with unresolved D. The V gene's germline CDR1 is PRHDT and CDR2 FYEKMQ (reference sequence). This CDR3 comprises 13 residues. Trimming took off 7 bases at V and 5 bases at J, with 14 bases between the two ends. In nucleotides, the CDR3 is TGTGCCAGCAACTACCAAGGAGGGACTGAAGCTTTCTTT. Protein: CASNYQGGTEAFF.

This clonotype appeared a few times. The chain recombines TRBV25-1 with TRBJ2-2, with D possibly being TRBD2 (5 bases). Germline lookup yields CDR1 MGHDK and CDR2 SYGVNS. The CDR3 length is 15 residues. With 6 bases removed from V and 0 bases from J, the gap between germline ends came to 11 bases. CDR3 in amino acids: CASRGEGSNTGELFF. CDR3 sequence (DNA): TGTGCCAGCAGGGGCGAGGGCTCGAACACCGGGGAGCTGTTTTTT. Together with reference TRBV25-1 and TRBJ2-2, the CDR3 gives the full variable domain: EADIYQTPRYLVIGTGKKITLECSQTMGHDKMYWYQQDPGMELHLIHYSYGVNSTEKGDLSSESTVSRIRTEHFPLTLESARPSHTSQYLCASRGEGSNTGELFFGEGSRLTVL.

The chain links TRBV5-1 to TRBJ2-7, with 7 bases identical to TRBD1. The CDR3 runs 14 residues. V shed 4 bases, J shed 2 bases, and the junction held 6 bases outside the gene matches. Per the germline V gene, CDR1 is SGHRS and CDR2 is YFSETQ. Written as DNA, the CDR3 is TGCGCCAGCAGCCCGGGGACAGCAACCTACGAGCAGTACTTC. This codes for CASSPGTATYEQYF.

V usage is TRBV19 and J usage is TRBJ2-2; the D is unclear. The CDR3 spans 14 residues. With 6 bases removed from V and 0 bases from J, the gap between germline ends came to 8 bases. Per the germline V gene, CDR1 is LNHDA and CDR2 is SQIVND (reference sequence). The CDR3 DNA is TGTGCCAGTAGCTGGACGTCGAACACCGGGGAGCTGTTTTTT. It codes for CASSWTSNTGELFF.

This clonotype was detected a few times. The chain carries TRBV7-6 and TRBJ2-7; weak D call: TRBD2 (6 bases). This CDR3 has 14 amino acids. Germline lookup yields CDR1 SGHVS and CDR2 FNYEAQ. Trimming removed 5 bases at V and 4 bases at J, with 15 bases between. The CDR3 spells CASSARLVGYEQYF. CDR3 nucleotides: TGTGCCAGCAGCGCCCGACTAGTGGGGTACGAGCAGTACTTC.

The chain has TRBV6-2 or TRBV6-3 and TRBJ2-7; no definite D call. Per the germline V gene, CDR1 is MNHEY and CDR2 is SVGEGT. Trimming took 5 bases from V and 2 from J, leaving 10 bases between them. This CDR3 spans 13 amino acids. The CDR3 DNA is TGTGCCAGCAGTAGTACAAGGACCTACGAGCAGTACGTC. It encodes CASSSTRTYEQYV.

This rearrangement joins TRBV28 to TRBJ1-6; D gene uncertain. Germline CDR1 MDHEN, CDR2 SYDVKM. V dropped 1 base and J dropped 3 bases, with 10 bases sitting between them. The CDR3 sequence is 16 residues long. The CDR3 protein is CASSLFLASYNSPLHF. The CDR3 DNA is TGTGCCAGCAGTTTATTTTTGGCAAGCTATAATTCACCCCTCCACTTT.

This clonotype appeared a few times. This chain uses TRBV30 with TRBJ1-5; unclear D gene. The V end lost 0 bases, the J end lost 4 bases, and 7 bases lay between the germline ends. The CDR3 is made up of 13 amino acids. CDR1 is GTSNPN, CDR2 SVGIG, per germline (reference sequence). CDR3 DNA: TGTGCCTGGAGTGTGGCAGCTAATCAGCCCCAGCATTTT. It translates to CAWSVAANQPQHF.

The table lists this clonotype with a few counts. The genes are TRBV6-5 and TRBJ2-5; weak D call: TRBD1 (7 bases). The CDR3 covers 15 residues. V was clipped by 6 bases and J by 5 bases, with 19 bases between them. Germline assignment: CDR1 MNHEY and CDR2 SVGAGI. The CDR3 DNA is TGTGCCAGCAGGGATTCAGGGGGGTCAGGCGAGACCCAGTACTTC. This sequence encodes CASRDSGGSGETQYF.

In its sample, this clonotype was seen a few times. The chain's CDR3 is CASSVGSGTWYEQYF. The CDR3 bases are TGTGCCAGCAGCGTAGGAAGCGGGACTTGGTACGAGCAGTACTTC. The V call is TRBV9, the J call TRBJ2-7, with 7 bases that match TRBD2. With 0 bases clipped from V and 4 bases from J, the junction kept 7 bases outside the gene matches. CDR1 and CDR2 from the germline V gene are SGDLS and YYNGEE. The CDR3 consists of 15 residues.

The CDR3 bases are TGTGCCAGCAGATCCGGGACGGGACCCCTGGATACGCAGTATTTT. Amino acid sequence: CASRSGTGPLDTQYF. This chain joins TRBV5-4 and TRBJ2-3; D may correspond to TRBD1 or TRBD2 (5 bases each). Trimming left V 5 bases short and J 6 bases short, with 19 bases between. Germline CDR1 SGHNT, CDR2 YYREEE (reference sequence). CDR3 length: 15 residues.

This clonotype came up a few times. The chain uses TRBV7-9 and TRBJ2-3; D may be TRBD1 (5 bases). CDR1 and CDR2 from the germline V gene are SEHNR and FQNEAQ (reference sequence). The V end lost 1 base, the J end lost 6 bases, and 11 bases lay between the germline ends. The CDR3 spans 14 residues. The CDR3 loop is CASSLGQLGDTQYF. CDR3 DNA sequence: TGTGCCAGCAGCTTAGGACAGCTAGGCGATACGCAGTATTTT.